This section outlines one T cell receptor (beta chain) sequence together with its context. Original handling: Amplifying reference gene primers gave estimates of nucleated cell counts. TCRdb keeps only in-frame clones here, not all; method: immunoSEQ multiplex PCR. Clonal size and the V and J genes are those of that table, whereas D and trimming came from the DNA. The data contain some 120,000 clones, approximately 88% of them singletons. The sample is drawn from a study of blood T cell repertoires in COVID-19. Study at large: Samples came from the United States, Italy and Spain, spanning acute and convalescent COVID-19. Nucleic acid was either cDNA or gDNA, and it came from T cells, B-cell-depleted T cells, or PBMCs.

Trimming shortened V by 1 base and J by 6 bases, and 7 bases separated the two germline ends. The CDR3 contains 13 residues. Germline V lookup: CDR1 LNHDA, CDR2 SQIVND (reference sequence). The TCR comes from a man aged 50-60 years with acute or convalescent COVID-19. The specimen sequenced was peripheral blood. The chain employs TRBV19 and TRBJ2-1, with D perhaps matching TRBD1 (5 bases). The CDR3 coding sequence is TGTGCCAGTAGTATAGGACAGATCAATGAGCAGTTCTTC. This gives the protein CASSIGQINEQFF.